Listed below are T cell receptor beta chains from one sample, sequenced in a study of blood T cell repertoires in COVID-19. Only in-frame clones appear in the TCRdb table, and some are missing; sequencing was by immunoSEQ multiplex PCR. The data show roughly 410,000 clones, around 87% seen once. The sequencing sample was made of peripheral blood. These TCRs come from a woman in her sixties with COVID-19, enrolled during active disease. The CDR3 runs from the conserved cysteine through the conserved F or W. A D gene is named only where the DNA matches it firmly. Some rows mark clone size as missing; the rest say once, few, many or name a class of expanded clone.

TRBD1,.,TRBJ1-1,TRBV29-1,CSVERGGSAEAFF,TGCAGCGTTGAAAGAGGGGGCAGCGCTGAAGCTTTCTTT
.,.,TRBJ2-3,TRBV28,CASSLYPELTDTQYF,TGTGCCAGCAGTTTATATCCGGAGCTCACAGATACGCAGTATTTT
TRBD1,once,TRBJ1-5,TRBV30,CAWSKGQGNQPQHF,TGTGCCTGGAGTAAAGGACAGGGAAATCAGCCCCAGCATTTT
.,once,TRBJ1-6,TRBV27,CASSFLSSSYNSPLHF,TGTGCCAGCAGTTTTTTGTCCAGCTCCTATAATTCACCCCTCCACTTT
TRBD1,.,TRBJ1-2,TRBV2,CASTGTGNYGYTF,TGTGCCAGCACAGGGACAGGAAACTATGGCTACACCTTC
TRBD1,.,TRBJ1-5,TRBV19,CASSNPGQIGNQPQHF,TGTGCCAGTAGTAACCCGGGACAGATAGGCAATCAGCCCCAGCATTTT
.,.,TRBJ1-1,TRBV5-1,CASSLGAGPNTEAFF,TGCGCCAGCAGCTTGGGAGCAGGGCCGAACACTGAAGCTTTCTTT
.,.,TRBJ2-5,TRBV27,CASSLSSGAIQETQYF,TGTGCCAGCAGTTTATCAAGCGGAGCTATCCAAGAGACCCAGTACTTC
TRBD1,.,TRBJ1-4,TRBV15,CATSRGTGVWKLFF,TGTGCCACCAGCAGGGGGACAGGGGTTTGGAAACTGTTTTTT
TRBD1,.,TRBJ1-5,TRBV19,CASRTGYSNQPQHF,TGTGCCAGTAGGACAGGGTATAGCAATCAGCCCCAGCATTTT
TRBD1,.,TRBJ1-6,TRBV7-3,CASSSGTARNSPLHF,TGTGCCAGCAGCTCGGGGACAGCTCGTAATTCACCCCTCCACTTT
TRBD1,.,TRBJ2-7,TRBV7-9,CASSFSGGYYEQYF,TGTGCCAGCAGCTTCTCAGGGGGCTACTACGAGCAGTACTTC
.,once,TRBJ2-5,TRBV19,CASSRGGEWETQYF,TGTGCCAGTAGTAGAGGAGGGGAGTGGGAGACCCAGTACTTC
.,.,TRBJ1-1,TRBV5-6,CASSITGLRSTEAFF,TGTGCCAGCAGCATCACAGGGTTAAGGTCCACTGAAGCTTTCTTT
TRBD1,.,TRBJ1-6,TRBV5-1,CASSLGEGQGNSPLHF,TGCGCCAGCAGCTTGGGCGAGGGACAGGGAAATTCACCCCTCCACTTT
TRBD1,once,TRBJ1-1,TRBV5-6,CASSQNRGTEAFF,TGTGCCAGCAGCCAGAACAGGGGGACTGAAGCTTTCTTT
.,.,TRBJ2-5,TRBV6-5,CASSYSAAWETQYF,TGTGCCAGCAGTTACTCTGCAGCGTGGGAGACCCAGTACTTC
.,.,TRBJ1-3,TRBV5-1,CASSTDTGSGNTIYF,TGCGCCAGCAGCACCGATACAGGGTCTGGAAACACCATATATTTT
.,.,TRBJ1-4,TRBV29-1,CSASRVGEKLFF,TGCAGCGCCTCGAGGGTAGGGGAAAAACTGTTTTTT
.,.,TRBJ2-3,TRBV7-8,CASSRSAGGGADTQYF,TGTGCCAGCAGCCGGAGCGCCGGCGGAGGAGCAGATACGCAGTATTTT
TRBD1,.,TRBJ1-6,TRBV11-1,CASSSRDRYNSPLHF,TGTGCCAGCAGCTCCCGGGACAGGTATAATTCACCCCTCCACTTT
TRBD1,.,TRBJ1-1,TRBV7-8,CASSTRTGSIDTEAFF,TGTGCCAGCAGCACCCGGACAGGGAGTATTGACACTGAAGCTTTCTTT
TRBD2,.,TRBJ2-5,TRBV27,CASSAISGGGLGTQYF,TGTGCCAGCAGCGCTATTAGCGGGGGGGGCTTGGGGACCCAGTACTTC
.,.,TRBJ1-1,TRBV2,CASTIGAGNTEAFF,TGTGCCAGCACCATAGGGGCAGGGAACACTGAAGCTTTCTTT
.,.,TRBJ2-1,TRBV27,CASSLYAGKETYNEQFF,TGTGCCAGCAGTTTATACGCGGGGAAAGAGACCTACAATGAGCAGTTCTTC
.,.,TRBJ1-1,TRBV16,CASSQSGVSNTEAFF,TGTGCCAGCAGCCAATCCGGGGTTTCGAACACTGAAGCTTTCTTT
TRBD2,.,TRBJ2-1,TRBV5-6,CASRLPLLAGASYNEQFF,TGTGCCAGCAGACTTCCTCTATTAGCGGGGGCCTCCTACAATGAGCAGTTCTTC
TRBD2,.,TRBJ2-7,TRBV4-2,CASSQERTSLSEQYF,TGTGCCAGCAGCCAAGAGAGGACTAGCTTATCCGAGCAGTACTTC
TRBD2,few,TRBJ2-5,TRBV18,CASSLAPSGGRQETQYF,TGTGCCAGCTCACTGGCCCCTAGCGGGGGCCGTCAAGAGACCCAGTACTTC
.,.,TRBJ2-7,TRBV6-5,CASNPTWGTSYEQYF,TGTGCCAGCAATCCAACGTGGGGGACTTCCTACGAGCAGTACTTC
.,.,TRBJ2-1,TRBV5-1,CASSLGPGEDEQFF,TGCGCCAGCAGCTTGGGGCCGGGGGAGGATGAGCAGTTCTTC
.,.,TRBJ2-7,TRBV20-1,CSAHMQYEQYF,TGCAGTGCCCATATGCAGTACGAGCAGTACTTC
.,.,TRBJ1-6,TRBV6-4,CASSDRGNSPLHF,TGTGCCAGCAGTGACAGGGGAAATTCACCCCTCCACTTT
.,.,TRBJ1-5,TRBV11-2,CASSLGHSTFNQPQHF,TGTGCCAGCAGCTTAGGGCACAGTACTTTCAATCAGCCCCAGCATTTT
.,few,TRBJ1-5,TRBV27,CASSSCSAAGCDQPQHF,TGTGCCAGCAGTTCCTGCTCGGCGGCGGGGTGCGATCAGCCCCAGCATTTT
.,.,TRBJ2-2,TRBV3-1/TRBV3-2,CASSHGGSAGELFF,TGTGCCAGCAGCCACGGGGGTTCGGCCGGGGAGCTGTTTTTT
TRBD1,.,TRBJ1-2,TRBV6-5,CATQDRVGSSDGYTF,TGTGCCACCCAGGACAGGGTAGGGAGTAGTGATGGCTACACCTTC
TRBD1,.,TRBJ1-2,TRBV9,CASSVSMTGNYGYTF,TGTGCCAGCAGCGTGTCGATGACAGGGAACTATGGCTACACCTTC
.,.,TRBJ2-7,TRBV2,CASMGPSKGEQYF,TGTGCCAGCATGGGGCCCTCGAAGGGAGAGCAGTACTTC
TRBD1,once,TRBJ1-2,TRBV5-5,CASSLAMGQGYYGYTF,TGTGCCAGCAGCTTGGCCATGGGACAGGGCTACTATGGCTACACCTTC
.,once,TRBJ1-2,TRBV5-1,CASSSRSETGDYGYTF,TGCGCCAGCAGCTCTAGATCGGAGACAGGAGACTATGGCTACACCTTC
TRBD1,.,TRBJ1-3,TRBV11-2,CASRRTGGPGSGNTIYF,TGTGCCAGCAGGCGGACAGGGGGCCCAGGCTCTGGAAACACCATATATTTT
TRBD1,.,TRBJ1-1,TRBV5-1,CASSLYDRVAEAFF,TGCGCCAGCAGCTTGTACGACAGGGTCGCTGAAGCTTTCTTT
TRBD2,.,TRBJ2-3,TRBV4-1,CASRGLAGELDTQYF,TGCGCCAGCAGAGGACTAGCGGGGGAGCTAGATACGCAGTATTTT
TRBD1,.,TRBJ1-2,TRBV10-2,CASSRDSNYGYTF,TGCGCCAGCAGTCGGGACAGTAACTATGGCTACACCTTC
.,.,TRBJ1-1,TRBV2,CASSVRGGGTEAFF,TGTGCCAGCAGTGTGAGGGGAGGGGGGACTGAAGCTTTCTTT
TRBD1,once,TRBJ2-2,TRBV5-4,CASSSPGQGQTGELFF,TGTGCCAGCAGCTCCCCGGGACAGGGCCAAACCGGGGAGCTGTTTTTT
.,.,TRBJ1-1,TRBV7-6,CASSAMGGYGTEAFF,TGTGCCAGCAGCGCCATGGGGGGATACGGCACTGAAGCTTTCTTT
TRBD1,.,TRBJ1-4,TRBV2,CASSGIDGTAFEKLFF,TGTGCCAGCAGTGGAATAGATGGGACAGCTTTTGAAAAACTGTTTTTT
TRBD1,.,TRBJ1-6,TRBV5-6,CASSLGTGVYNSPLHF,TGTGCCAGCAGCTTGGGGACAGGGGTGTATAATTCACCCCTCCACTTT
.,.,TRBJ2-7,TRBV23-1,CASSPRLEQYF,TGCGCCAGCAGTCCCAGGCTCGAACAGTACTTC